One sample yielded the 11 T cell receptor beta chains listed below, sequenced in a study of shared clonotypes between healthy human individuals. Some clones are missing from TCRdb's copy, which holds only in-frame ones; the method was immunoSEQ multiplex PCR. The data contain about 1.1 million clones, approximately 77% of them singletons. The specimen was memory CD4+ T cells from PBMCs. Specified subset: CD45RA-negative fraction. The receptors originated from a man younger than 35 in good health. Some clones in this sample may be carry-over from other donors' samples.

The CDR3 DNA follows: TGTGCCAGCAGTCCCCCCCCGGGGACTAGCGGCCTTCAAGAGACCCAGTACTTC. This translates into CASSPPPGTSGLQETQYF. The chain combines TRBV7-3 with TRBJ2-5; 11 bases line up with TRBD2. The length of the CDR3 is 18 residues. V lost 6 bases to trimming and J lost 2 bases; unmatched junction nucleotides: 14. CDR1 is SGHTA and CDR2 is FQGTGA in the germline V gene.

The chain is built from TRBV20-1 and TRBJ2-7; the D call may be TRBD1 or TRBD2 (5 bases each). Germline values: CDR1 DFQATT, CDR2 SNEGSKA (reference sequence). With 6 bases removed from V and 7 bases from J, the gap between germline ends came to 13 bases. CDR3 size: 11 residues. CDR3 nucleotides: TGCAGTGCCCGAGGGGTGGGAGAGCAGTACTTC. Residues: CSARGVGEQYF.

Details on this clone: The same CDR3 is also encoded by other DNA sequences in this sample. The chain recombines TRBV5-1 with TRBJ2-7, with D tentatively TRBD1 or TRBD2 (5 bases each). This CDR3 has 15 amino acids. V shed 0 bases and J shed 0 bases, with 10 bases lying between them. Per germline, CDR1 SGHRS and CDR2 YFSETQ. Written as DNA, the CDR3 is TGCGCCAGCAGCTTGGCCGGGACCTACTCCTACGAGCAGTACTTC. This codes for CASSLAGTYSYEQYF.

The rearrangement joins TRBV7-2 to TRBJ1-2; no firm D call. V was cut by 4 bases and J by 4 bases, with 16 bases left in between. This CDR3 comprises 15 residues. Germline V gene sequence: CDR1 SGHTA, CDR2 FQGNSA. As DNA, the CDR3 is TGTGCCAGCAGCTCACAAGACGGGAGCTTCTATGGCTACACCTTC. Protein sequence: CASSSQDGSFYGYTF.

With regard to this clone: This CDR3 is also generated by other DNA sequences in the sample. For the CDR3, the DNA is TGTGCCAGCACCGGGAACACCGGGGAGCTGTTTTTT. Translating it yields CASTGNTGELFF. The J gene is TRBJ2-2, the V gene TRBV2; D gene ambiguous. The CDR3 has 12 amino acids. V shed 7 bases and J shed 1 base, with 4 bases lying between them. CDR1 is SNHLY and CDR2 is FYNNEI in the germline V gene.

The V gene is TRBV5-1, the J gene TRBJ1-4; D is unclear. Germline V gives CDR1 SGHRS, CDR2 YFSETQ. The CDR3 is 15 amino acids. V shed 0 bases and J shed 8 bases, with 14 bases lying between them. Here the CDR3 reads CASSLAVGIGEKLFF. CDR3 bases: TGCGCCAGCAGCTTGGCGGTGGGGATAGGAGAAAAACTGTTTTTT.

The chain recombines TRBV6-6 with TRBJ2-7; 8 nucleotides match TRBD2. The trim removed 2 bases at V and 4 bases at J, leaving 7 bases unmatched. Per germline, CDR1 MNHNY and CDR2 SVGAGI (reference sequence). This CDR3 has 15 residues. The CDR3 region has the DNA TGTGCCAGCAGTTACCCCGGGGGGGGCAGGTACGAGCAGTACTTC. Its translation is CASSYPGGGRYEQYF.

The chain recombines TRBV4-3 with TRBJ2-5; no clear D. Germline-derived CDR1 and CDR2 are LGHNA and YSLEER. The CDR3 extends over 15 amino acids. The V end was cut by 1 base, the J end by 1 base, with 10 bases between. CDR3 amino acids: CASSQGPASQETQYF. As DNA, the CDR3 is TGCGCCAGCAGCCAAGGACCGGCCTCCCAAGAGACCCAGTACTTC.

The V and J genes are TRBV28 and TRBJ2-7; D not resolved. Germline V lookup: CDR1 MDHEN, CDR2 SYDVKM. The CDR3 loop spans 14 amino acids. The V gene lost 5 bases and the J gene lost 4 bases, with 15 bases spanning the gap. The CDR3 nucleotides read TGTGCCAGCAGTCCTGGGTTGGGGTCGTACGAGCAGTACTTC. Encoded protein: CASSPGLGSYEQYF.

The chain employs TRBV19 and TRBJ1-4; 9 bases agree with TRBD1. Germline V gene data show CDR1 as LNHDA and CDR2 as SQIVND (reference sequence). The V and J ends lost 4 bases and 4 bases, in that order; junction bases with no gene match: 4. This CDR3 comprises 15 residues. The CDR3 region has the DNA TGTGCCAGTAGTACGGGACAGGGCTTTAATGAAAAACTGTTTTTT. This translates into CASSTGQGFNEKLFF.

V is TRBV11-1 and J is TRBJ1-1, with TRBD1 matching over 8 bases. The V segment lost 2 bases and the J segment 5 bases; nucleotides outside the gene matches: 4. CDR3 length: 14 residues. The germline CDR1 and CDR2 sequences are SGHAT and FQDESV (reference sequence). The CDR3 DNA reads as TGTGCCAGCAGCTTACAGGGGGCTGGGACTGAAGCTTTCTTT. Translation gives CASSLQGAGTEAFF.